The TCR beta chain described here comes from a study of cytomegalovirus exposure and HLA in healthy donors. Study overall: The roughly 120 validation repertoires, a later analysis reported, used the same platform as the approximately 650 first-cohort repertoires.

Study-wide results and caveats: In the roughly 120 validation repertoires, a later analysis found that first-cohort TCR clusters tended to co-occur. Cytomegalovirus status was reportedly diagnosed by the classifier with high specificity and sensitivity.

The CDR3 length is 13 residues. Germline V gives CDR1 LGHNA, CDR2 YSLEER. V shed 0 bases and J shed 11 bases, with 14 bases lying between them. To note about this clone: Its specificity is not known.

The method was immunoSEQ multiplex PCR; TCRdb's version includes in-frame clones alone and lacks a portion of them. Of under 300,000 clones listed, roughly 85% were seen once; the top ten hold roughly 0.99%. Sequencing was done on a sample of PBMCs. The receptor was isolated from a woman younger than 35 in good health and CMV-seronegative. This chain uses TRBV4-3 with TRBJ2-7, with D maybe TRBD1 (5 bases). The DNA of the CDR3 is TGCGCCAGCAGCCAAGATTGGGGCTCCACGAAGTACTTC. Amino acids: CASSQDWGSTKYF.